This T cell receptor (beta chain) was obtained from a study of T cells in Graves' hyperthyroidism and ophthalmopathy. A patient was excluded if there was uncontrolled infection, other autoimmune disease, pregnancy or lactation. There were TCR beta CDR3 regions amplified from RNA transcripts. HTBI primers were the set used in a first-round RT-PCR of the TCR CDR3. TCRdb processed the multiplex PCR reads anew with MiXCR; each CDR3 protein has one entry. The sample consists of more than 20,000 distinct CDR3 sequences, under 55% of them appearing once. Deletions cut 1 base from V and 3 bases from J, with 12 bases between. Germline values: CDR1 SGHTA, CDR2 FQGTGA. The CDR3 is made up of 15 amino acids.

This chain links TRBV7-3 with TRBJ2-5, with D maybe TRBD1 (6 bases). The sequenced sample was blood. This TCR derives from a woman in her forties with Graves' hyperthyroidism that later progressed to Graves' ophthalmopathy. The CDR3, as DNA: TGTGCCAGCAGCTTAAGTGGGGGCAAAGAAGAGACCCAGTACTTC. Its protein is CASSLSGGKEETQYF.